Below are 32 T cell receptor beta chains sequenced from a single sample in a study of quantifying T cell responses using KT2 cells (dated by TCRdb to about 2017). For the study in its entirety: RNA was DNase-treated and reverse transcribed with TCR alpha and beta constant-region primers, mostly using SuperScript III.

The library was obtained by UMI-ligation and nested PCR. The data were produced on an Illumina MiSeq. A single-stranded oligonucleotide carrying the Illumina SP2 sequence and a UMI was ligated to the cDNA 3' end using T4 RNA ligase 1. PCR1 was run for four to five cycles (98 degrees C for 15 s, 69 degrees C for 30 s, 72 degrees C for 40 s), and an equimolar mix of RC1.1 and RC1.2, covering TRBC1 and TRBC2, was used as the beta primer. TCRdb redid the processing of the public reads, applying fastp at Q25 and MiXCR, and retained in-frame beta chains. Entries that share a CDR3 protein sequence are merged under the most common genes and DNA. The sample table shows 45,000 to 65,000 distinct CDR3 sequences, and roughly 12% are seen once. Around 9.9% of the sample goes to the ten largest clones. The sequenced material came from PBMCs spiked with cells of the T cell clone KT2. These receptors were taken from a human donor.

This clonotype was picked up many times. V is TRBV5-6 and J is TRBJ2-1; D perhaps matches TRBD2 (5 bases). Trimming removed 0 bases at V and 9 bases at J, with 10 bases between. Germline V gives CDR1 SGHDT, CDR2 YYEEEE. This CDR3 has 13 amino acids. Written as DNA, the CDR3 is TGTGCCAGCAGCTTGGGGGGAGCTGCTGAGCAGTTCTTC. Its translation is CASSLGGAAEQFF. Drawing the rest from reference TRBV5-6 and TRBJ2-1, the complete variable domain is DAGVTQSPTHLIKTRGQQVTLRCSPKSGHDTVSWYQQALGQGPQFIFQYYEEEERQRGNFPDRFSGHQFPNYSSELNVNALLLGDSALYLCASSLGGAAEQFFGPGTRLTVL.

The chain links TRBV13 to TRBJ2-7; 8 bases map to TRBD2. The germline gives CDR1 PRHDT, CDR2 FYEKMQ (reference sequence). The CDR3 length is 14 residues. Germline trimming cut 3 bases from V and 1 base from J; bases unmatched to any gene: 2. This CDR3 reads CASSFASGSYEQYF. As DNA, the CDR3 is TGTGCCAGCAGCTTTGCTAGCGGGTCCTACGAGCAGTACTTC.

This clonotype showed up many times. The rearrangement uses TRBV7-6 and TRBJ2-5; 16 nucleotides line up with TRBD2. Germline CDR1 reads SGHVS; CDR2 reads FNYEAQ. Trimming took 8 bases from V and 7 from J; bases not matched to a gene: 10. The CDR3 has 16 amino acids. CDR3: CASQTGTSGGAGTQYF. CDR3 nucleotides: TGTGCCAGCCAGACCGGGACTAGCGGGGGGGCCGGGACCCAGTACTTC. Full variable domain (missing parts from reference TRBV7-6 and TRBJ2-5): GAGVSQSPRYKVTKRGQDVALRCDPISGHVSLYWYRQALGQGPEFLTYFNYEAQQDKSGLPNDRFSAERPEGSISTLTIQRTEQRDSAMYRCASQTGTSGGAGTQYFGPGTRLLVL.

In this sample, this clonotype turned up a few times. The rearrangement joins TRBV7-9 to TRBJ1-3; no reliable D call. The CDR3 spans 15 residues. Germline CDR1 and CDR2: SEHNR and FQNEAQ (reference sequence). V lost 5 bases, J lost 2 bases, and 13 bases lay in between. CDR3 DNA sequence: TGTGCCAGCAGCCGCGTGGGGTGGACTGGAAACACCATATATTTT. This encodes CASSRVGWTGNTIYF. Looking up the rest from reference TRBV7-9 and TRBJ1-3 gives the full variable domain: DTGVSQNPRHKITKRGQNVTFRCDPISEHNRLYWYRQTLGQGPEFLTYFQNEAQLEKSRLLSDRFSAERPKGSFSTLEIQRTEQGDSAMYLCASSRVGWTGNTIYFGEGSWLTVV.

Ten or more counts support this clonotype. This chain joins TRBV10-2 and TRBJ2-1, with 12 positions matching TRBD2. CDR1 is WSHSY and CDR2 is SAAADI in the germline V gene. The V and J ends lost 3 bases and 8 bases, in that order; junction bases with no gene match: 8. CDR3 length: 16 residues. CDR3 protein: CASSDPTSGRRDEQFF. The CDR3 DNA follows: TGCGCCAGCAGTGACCCCACTAGCGGGAGGCGGGATGAGCAGTTCTTC.

The chain employs TRBV3-1 and TRBJ2-2, with a tentative D call TRBD2 (5 bases). The CDR3 spans 14 residues. Germline CDR1 is LGHDT and CDR2 is YNNKEL (reference sequence). V was shortened by 1 base and J by 8 bases, with 11 bases between the two germline ends. The CDR3 loop reads CASSQVRGSGELFF. In DNA, the CDR3 is TGTGCCAGCAGCCAAGTGCGCGGGTCGGGGGAGCTGTTTTTT.

The V and J genes are TRBV6-2 or TRBV6-3 and TRBJ2-7, with a tentative D call TRBD1 (6 bases). Trimming left V 2 bases short and J 4 bases short, with 12 bases between. Germline lookup yields CDR1 MNHEY and CDR2 SVGEGT. This CDR3 has 14 amino acids. This chain's CDR3 is CASSYDRWDYEQYF. The CDR3 region has the DNA TGTGCCAGCAGTTACGACAGGTGGGATTACGAGCAGTACTTC.

The J gene is TRBJ1-4, the V gene TRBV6-2 or TRBV6-3; D remains unclear. With 5 bases removed from V and 8 bases from J, the gap between germline ends came to 9 bases. Germline assignment: CDR1 MNHEY and CDR2 SVGEGT. The CDR3 runs to 12 residues. The CDR3 DNA follows: TGTGCCAGCAGTCCGGGATACGAAAAACTGTTTTTT. As protein: CASSPGYEKLFF.

This clonotype has only a few counts. This sequence joins TRBV30 and TRBJ1-2; 7 nucleotides match TRBD1. Germline CDR1 and CDR2: GTSNPN and SVGIG (reference sequence). This CDR3 region has 13 residues. The trim removed 5 bases at V and 2 bases at J, leaving 5 bases unmatched. CDR3 residues: CAWFDRVNYGYTF. Here the CDR3 DNA reads TGTGCCTGGTTCGACAGGGTGAACTATGGCTACACCTTC.

Note on this clonotype: This may arise from a read error, as a much more abundant clone is one base away. This sequence joins TRBV29-1 and TRBJ1-4, with D tentatively TRBD1 (5 bases). Germline V gives CDR1 SQVTM, CDR2 ANQGSEA. CDR3 length: 13 residues. V lost 6 bases and J 0 bases, leaving 8 bases between the germline ends. CDR3 protein: CSVGPTTNEKLFF. CDR3 coding DNA: TGCAGCGTGGGACCCACAACTAATGAAAAACTGTTTTTT.

This clonotype was counted between two and nine times. The rearrangement links TRBV11-2 to TRBJ1-2, with no clear D. Germline V gene data show CDR1 as SGHAT and CDR2 as FQNNGV. The CDR3 consists of 15 residues. V gave up 0 bases and J gave up 10 bases, with 18 bases separating them. This chain's CDR3 is CASSLDLIYSGDYTF. As DNA, the CDR3 is TGTGCCAGCAGCTTAGATCTTATTTACAGTGGGGACTACACCTTC.

Ten or more counts support this clonotype. This rearrangement joins TRBV29-1 to TRBJ2-3, with a tentative D call TRBD2 (6 bases). Between the trimmed V and J ends, which lost 6 bases and 3 bases, there was a span of 13 bases. The CDR3 is made up of 13 amino acids. The V gene's germline CDR1 is SQVTM and CDR2 ANQGSEA. The CDR3 loop reads CSVPPLATDTQYF. The CDR3 DNA reads as TGCAGCGTGCCGCCTCTAGCGACAGATACGCAGTATTTT.

The CDR3 nucleotides are TGTGCCAGCAGCCGCGGACAGGGGAACAATCAGCCCCAGCATTTT. Encoded protein: CASSRGQGNNQPQHF. The chain recombines TRBV12-3 or TRBV12-4 with TRBJ1-5; 9 nucleotides line up with TRBD1. The CDR3 covers 15 residues. Trimming at V came to 6 bases and at J to 3 bases, leaving 6 bases not matched to a gene.

Many counts were recorded for this clonotype. This sequence joins TRBV11-2 and TRBJ1-5; D unresolved. V dropped 3 bases and J dropped 2 bases, with 8 bases sitting between them. CDR3 length: 14 residues. CDR1 and CDR2 (germline): SGHAT, FQNNGV. The CDR3 here is CASSFPGGNQPQHF. The CDR3 nucleotides read TGTGCCAGCAGCTTCCCCGGGGGCAATCAGCCCCAGCATTTT.

J is TRBJ2-1 and V is TRBV7-7; 11 bases align to TRBD1. This CDR3 is built from 15 residues. Trimming took 5 bases from V and 7 from J; bases not matched to a gene: 7. Germline V gene lookup returns CDR1 SSHAT and CDR2 FNYEAQ (reference sequence). This chain's CDR3 is CASSAGTGGGNEQFF. The DNA for the CDR3 is TGTGCCAGCAGCGCCGGGACAGGGGGTGGGAATGAGCAGTTCTTC.

This clonotype was detected ten times or more. V and J are TRBV20-1 and TRBJ2-1; D ambiguous. The CDR3 sequence is 12 residues long. CDR1 DFQATT and CDR2 SNEGSKA come from the germline V gene (reference sequence). V lost 5 bases, J lost 0 bases, and 5 bases lay in between. The CDR3 DNA is TGCAGTGCTTTCGACTCCTACAATGAGCAGTTCTTC. Translated, it gives CSAFDSYNEQFF.

The chain combines TRBV4-1 with TRBJ2-3, with D perhaps TRBD1 (6 bases). V lost 2 bases, J lost 0 bases, and 12 bases lay in between. Per germline, CDR1 MGHRA and CDR2 YSYEKL. The CDR3 is 16 residues long. The CDR3 bases are TGCGCCAGCAGCCAAATCCCGGGACACAGCACAGATACGCAGTATTTT. It yields the protein CASSQIPGHSTDTQYF.

The genes are TRBV7-2 and TRBJ2-1, with 14 bases fitting TRBD2. The length of the CDR3 is 16 residues. Trimming cost V 5 bases and J 9 bases; bases outside gene matches: 9. The V gene's germline CDR1 is SGHTA and CDR2 FQGNSA. CDR3 DNA sequence: TGTGCCAGCAGCCCGAGGACTAGCGGGGGGATCCGTGAGCAGTTCTTC. Amino acids: CASSPRTSGGIREQFF.

The chain joins TRBV12-3 or TRBV12-4 to TRBJ2-1; D gene ambiguous. CDR3 length: 15 residues. Trimming took 6 bases from V and 0 from J, leaving 12 bases between them. CDR3 sequence (DNA): TGTGCCAGCAGCCCGAGCAGACGCTCCTACAATGAGCAGTTCTTC. Its protein product is CASSPSRRSYNEQFF.

This clonotype was seen a handful of times. The V call is TRBV10-1, the J call TRBJ2-3; D ambiguous. Per germline, CDR1 WNHNN and CDR2 SYGVQD (reference sequence). Trimming cost V 2 bases and J 4 bases, with 1 base left between them. This CDR3 is built from 11 residues. Here the CDR3 DNA reads TGCGCCAGCAGTGAGGCAGATACGCAGTATTTT. It translates to CASSEADTQYF.

The gene calls are TRBV20-1 and TRBJ1-5; D ambiguous. V lost 6 bases to trimming and J lost 5 bases, with 17 bases between them. Germline CDR1 DFQATT, CDR2 SNEGSKA (reference sequence). The CDR3 runs 14 residues. In nucleotides, the CDR3 is TGCAGTGCCCGCCCCGGGTTCAATGATCAGCCCCAGCATTTT. Translated, it gives CSARPGFNDQPQHF.

This clonotype occurred a few times. One junction end does not reproduce the germline sequence, and a read error may be involved. The rearrangement links TRBV20-1 to TRBJ2-7, with D perhaps assigned TRBD1 or TRBD2 (5 bases each). CDR1 is DFQATT, CDR2 SNEGSKA, per germline (reference sequence). This CDR3 contains 12 residues. The CDR3 here is CSAPGLRGRVNF. Here the CDR3 DNA reads TGCAGTGCCCCCGGTCTTCGGGGCAGGGTCAACTTC.

The chain is built from TRBV7-3 and TRBJ2-3, with TRBD2 matching over 7 bases. Germline V gene data show CDR1 as SGHTA and CDR2 as FQGTGA. CDR3 size: 16 residues. V shed 5 bases and J 4 bases; nucleotides not matched to a gene: 12. The CDR3 reads CASSPLGSGFADTQYF. Here the CDR3 DNA reads TGTGCCAGCAGCCCCTTGGGTAGCGGGTTTGCAGATACGCAGTATTTT.

The chain carries TRBV19 and TRBJ1-6; no clear D. Trimming removed 3 bases from V and 9 bases from J, with 15 bases in between. The CDR3 runs to 15 residues. The germline CDR1 and CDR2 sequences are LNHDA and SQIVND (reference sequence). The CDR3 coding sequence is TGTGCCAGTAGTATGGATGGAACTACTCTTTCACCCCTCCACTTT. Its protein product is CASSMDGTTLSPLHF.

This clonotype was recorded a few times. This chain joins TRBV12-3 or TRBV12-4 and TRBJ2-7, with D perhaps being TRBD1 or TRBD2 (6 bases each). Trimming took 3 bases from V and 9 from J, leaving 9 bases between them. This CDR3 contains 11 residues. For the CDR3, the DNA is TGTGCCAGCAGTTTTAGGGGGGTGCAGTACTTC. It is translated as CASSFRGVQYF.

This clonotype was counted a few times. CDR3 nucleotides: TGTGCCACCAGTGACCCCGGGAACCAAGAGACCCAGTACTTC. It encodes CATSDPGNQETQYF. The chain carries TRBV24-1 and TRBJ2-5; D perhaps matches TRBD2 (5 bases). V lost 4 bases, J lost 0 bases, and 8 bases lay in between. The CDR3 covers 14 residues. From germline, CDR1 is KGHDR and CDR2 SFDVKD.

This chain joins TRBV5-4 and TRBJ2-3; D gene unclear. Germline loops: CDR1 SGHNT, CDR2 YYREEE (reference sequence). The length of the CDR3 is 12 residues. V lost 5 bases and J 0 bases, leaving 4 bases between the germline ends. The CDR3 sequence: CASRSSTDTQYF. The CDR3 DNA reads TGTGCCAGCAGGTCTAGCACAGATACGCAGTATTTT.

This clonotype occurred a few times. The chain carries TRBV6-2 or TRBV6-3 and TRBJ1-6, with D possibly matching TRBD1 (5 bases). Germline-derived CDR1 and CDR2 are MNHEY and SVGEGT. The CDR3 extends over 16 amino acids. V was shortened by 6 bases and J by 7 bases, with 19 bases between the two germline ends. CDR3 sequence reads: CASRGLHRDWNSPLHF. CDR3 nucleotides: TGTGCCAGCAGGGGTCTCCACCGGGACTGGAATTCACCCCTCCACTTT.

In this sample, this clonotype turned up a few times. V usage is TRBV4-1 and J usage is TRBJ1-5; 11 nucleotides agree with TRBD1. There are 16 residues in the CDR3. Germline values: CDR1 MGHRA, CDR2 YSYEKL. J lost 2 bases, V lost 3 bases, and 3 bases had no gene match. CDR3 sequence reads: CASSQGDRGGNQPQHF. The CDR3 nucleotides are TGCGCCAGCAGCCAGGGGGACAGGGGGGGCAATCAGCCCCAGCATTTT.

A few counts support this clonotype. The rearrangement joins TRBV9 to TRBJ2-5, with 10 bases identical to TRBD2. Germline V gene data show CDR1 as SGDLS and CDR2 as YYNGEE. The CDR3 covers 16 residues. V lost 3 bases and J lost 4; bases outside the gene matches: 9. The CDR3 DNA sequence: TGTGCCAGCAGCGCGGGGGGACTAGCGAGAGGAGAGACCCAGTACTTC. It encodes CASSAGGLARGETQYF. Drawing the rest from reference TRBV9 and TRBJ2-5, the complete variable domain is DSGVTQTPKHLITATGQRVTLRCSPRSGDLSVYWYQQSLDQGLQFLIQYYNGEERAKGNILERFSAQQFPDLHSELNLSSLELGDSALYFCASSAGGLARGETQYFGPGTRLLVL.

This clonotype was found many times. The V and J genes are TRBV7-8 and TRBJ1-2, with 7 bases lining up with TRBD1. CDR3 size: 14 residues. V lost 4 bases and J lost 4; bases outside the gene matches: 6. CDR1 SGHVS and CDR2 FQNEAQ come from the germline V gene. The CDR3 DNA reads as TGTGCCAGCAGCTCCTTCGGACAGGTCTATGGCTACACCTTC. Protein product: CASSSFGQVYGYTF.

This clonotype was detected only a few times. The chain recombines TRBV2 with TRBJ2-5; 7 bases map to TRBD1. The germline V gene has CDR1 SNHLY and CDR2 FYNNEI. There are 12 residues in the CDR3. With V trimmed by 1 base and J by 11 bases, 4 bases remained unmatched. CDR3 DNA: TGTGCCAGCAGTGAAGAGGACAGGAGACAGTACTTC. Protein: CASSEEDRRQYF.